The rows below give T cell receptor beta chains drawn from one sample of a study of a mutant IDH1 vaccine in newly diagnosed glioma. Here immunoSEQ multiplex PCR was the method, and the copy in TCRdb shows in-frame clones only, minus some. The sample shows about 94,000 clones, roughly 90% of them seen only once. Antigens for these TCRs are unknown. Sequenced material: PBMCs, taken from a glioma patient whose treatment included an IDH1 peptide vaccine. The receptors come from a woman between 45 and 60 years old with glioma. Each CDR3 is given with its conserved first and last residue. Fields, in order: D gene, J gene, clone size, V gene, CDR3 DNA, CDR3 protein. A D gene is named only where the DNA matches it firmly. A clone size is listed for some rows: how often the clone was seen (once, few, many), or a class if it is expanded.

>-|TRBJ2-1|-|TRBV6-6
TGTGCCAGCAGTTACAGGTCGCGGGGCCATTTGGATGAGCAGTTCTTC
CASSYRSRGHLDEQFF
>TRBD1|TRBJ1-2|-|TRBV10-2
TGCGCCAGCACCGACAGGGCCAACTATGGCTACACCTTC
CASTDRANYGYTF
>-|TRBJ1-5|-|TRBV29-1
TGCAGCGTTAGTGGTCAGGGAGGTCCTCAGCCCCAGCATTTT
CSVSGQGGPQPQHF
>-|TRBJ1-3|-|TRBV4-1
TGCGCCAGCAGCCAAGAAGTCTCTGGAAACACCATATATTTT
CASSQEVSGNTIYF
>-|TRBJ1-1|-|TRBV28
TGTGCCAGCAGTTTAAGACAAGGGGGGACTGAAGCTTTCTTT
CASSLRQGGTEAFF
>-|TRBJ2-1|-|TRBV18
TGTGCCAGCTCACCGGTCTTGGGTCGGGATGAGCAGTTCTTC
CASSPVLGRDEQFF
>TRBD2|TRBJ2-7|-|TRBV10-3
TGTGCCATCAGGCGGACTAGCGGGAGGGACTCCTACGAGCAGTACTTC
CAIRRTSGRDSYEQYF
>-|TRBJ2-2|-|TRBV5-1
TGCGCCAGCAGCTTGCCAGAAACGAACACCGGGGAGCTGTTTTTT
CASSLPETNTGELFF
>-|TRBJ2-3|-|TRBV15
TGTGCCACCAGCAGGTCCAGGAGGGGCACAGATACGCAGTATTTT
CATSRSRRGTDTQYF
>TRBD1|TRBJ1-2|-|TRBV5-1
TGCGCCAGCAGCTCCCGACAGGGGGAGGACTATGGCTACACCTTC
CASSSRQGEDYGYTF
>-|TRBJ1-1|-|TRBV7-3
TGTGCCAGCAGCACCATCCAAATCGAGAACACTGAAGCTTTCTTT
CASSTIQIENTEAFF
>-|TRBJ2-2|-|TRBV7-6
TGTGCCAGCAGCTTAGTAGCGGCAGAGGACACCGGGGAGCTGTTTTTT
CASSLVAAEDTGELFF
>-|TRBJ2-7|-|TRBV18
TGTGCCAGCTCACCAGGGGAGCACGAGCAGTACTTC
CASSPGEHEQYF
>TRBD1|TRBJ2-7|-|TRBV27
TGTGCCAGCAGTCCGGACAGGGGCCACGAGCAGTACTTC
CASSPDRGHEQYF
>-|TRBJ1-5|once|TRBV18
TGTGCCAGCTCACCACTTCCAGGCAATCAGCCCCAGCATTTT
CASSPLPGNQPQHF
>TRBD2|TRBJ2-7|-|TRBV13
TGTGCCAGCAGCTTGACTAGCGGGAGTCACGAGCAGTACTTC
CASSLTSGSHEQYF
>-|TRBJ2-1|-|TRBV28
TGTGCCAGCAGTTTAATGACTACGAATGAGCAGTTCTTC
CASSLMTTNEQFF
>-|TRBJ1-6|-|TRBV9
TGTGCCAGCAGCGTCGGTGGGGCGCTTAGTTCACCCCTCCACTTT
CASSVGGALSSPLHF
>-|TRBJ2-3|-|TRBV29-1
TGCAGCGTTGACGGGACCCTTCGCACAGATACGCAGTATTTT
CSVDGTLRTDTQYF
>-|TRBJ2-5|once|TRBV5-5
TGTGCCAGCAGCTTGAGGGTTAGTCAGGGGCCCAAGCAAGAGACCCAGTACTTC
CASSLRVSQGPKQETQYF
>TRBD2|TRBJ2-7|-|TRBV7-9
TGTGCCAGCAGCTCGGGACTAGCGGGCGTTACCTACGAGCAGTACTTC
CASSSGLAGVTYEQYF
>-|TRBJ2-1|-|TRBV29-1
TGCAGCGTGTACGGAGGGGTCGGGGAGCAGTTCTTC
CSVYGGVGEQFF
>TRBD2|TRBJ2-3|-|TRBV11-3
TGTGCCAGCAGCTCCGGGACTAGCGGGAGGCCCGGGGTAGATACGCAGTATTTT
CASSSGTSGRPGVDTQYF
>-|TRBJ1-1|-|TRBV5-1
TGCGCCAGCAGCTCGTACGACAGGAACACTGAAGCTTTCTTT
CASSSYDRNTEAFF
>-|TRBJ2-7|-|TRBV11-2
TGTGCCAGCGCTACGGGCTCCCCTACCTACGAGCAGTACTTC
CASATGSPTYEQYF
>-|TRBJ2-7|-|TRBV5-1
TGCGCCTGCAGGGGCGGGACGGGGATGGGCAACTACGAGCAGTACTTC
CACRGGTGMGNYEQYF
>TRBD2|TRBJ2-3|-|TRBV10-3
TGTGCCATCAGCCAGACTAGCGGGAGAACAGATACGCAGTATTTT
CAISQTSGRTDTQYF
>-|TRBJ2-7|-|TRBV7-2
TGTGCCAGCAGCCTAACCAGCCCCTACGAGCAGTACTTC
CASSLTSPYEQYF
>TRBD1|TRBJ1-5|-|TRBV2
TGTGCCAGCAGCCGGGACAGGGAACAGCCCCAGCATTTT
CASSRDREQPQHF
>-|TRBJ1-3|-|TRBV7-8
TGTGCCAGCAGCTTTAGGCAGGGAAACACCATATATTTT
CASSFRQGNTIYF
>-|TRBJ1-3|once|TRBV4-1
TGCGCCAGCAGCCTTTCGTCAGGGAGCTCTGGAAACACCATATATTTT
CASSLSSGSSGNTIYF
>-|TRBJ1-5|-|TRBV2
TGTGCCAGCAGTGCACAGAGCAATCAGCCCCAGCATTTT
CASSAQSNQPQHF
>-|TRBJ2-7|-|TRBV29-1
TGCAGCGTTATAGGGAGTGGGGAGCAGTACTTC
CSVIGSGEQYF
>-|TRBJ2-3|-|TRBV19
TGTGCCAGTAGCTGGACAAAACGGGGCACAGATACGCAGTATTTT
CASSWTKRGTDTQYF
>-|TRBJ1-1|-|TRBV18
TGTGCCAGCTCACCAAGACAGCTGAACACTGAAGCTTTCTTT
CASSPRQLNTEAFF
>-|TRBJ2-7|-|TRBV7-6
TGTGCCAGCAGCTTAGCTTTTCGTTCCGAGCAGTACTTC
CASSLAFRSEQYF
>-|TRBJ1-1|-|TRBV2
TGTGCCAGCAGTCAACAGGGTCCGGGCGGGGGATTGCAAGCTTTCTTT
CASSQQGPGGGLQAFF
>TRBD1|TRBJ2-7|-|TRBV6-1
TGTGCCAGCAGCATTACAGGGGGAGCGTCCTACGAGCAGTACTTC
CASSITGGASYEQYF
>-|TRBJ2-1|-|TRBV7-6
TGTGCCAGCAGCCCCGACGTGGGGGCATCATACAATGAGCAGTTCTTC
CASSPDVGASYNEQFF
>-|TRBJ2-5|-|TRBV28
TGTGCCAGCAGTTTATTAGGCGACATAGGGGTGGAGACCCAGTACTTC
CASSLLGDIGVETQYF
>TRBD1|TRBJ2-6|once|TRBV28
TGTGCCAGCAGTTTACAGGGACAGACTGGGGCCAACGTCCTGACTTTC
CASSLQGQTGANVLTF